This passage covers 11 T cell receptor beta chains from one sample sequenced in a study of T cell changes during pregnancy in multiple sclerosis. The data were produced by immunoSEQ multiplex PCR, yet TCRdb's version contains in-frame clones alone and is incomplete. Of about 40,000 clones in the sample, under 95% were seen once. Sequencing was carried out using PBMCs (not recorded whether the cells were cultured). These receptors were collected from a female donor with multiple sclerosis, enrolled in a pregnancy study.

This chain joins TRBV4-2 and TRBJ2-1; the match to TRBD2 covers 7 bases. V lost 3 bases, J lost 1 base, and 12 bases stayed unmatched. Germline CDR1 and CDR2: LGHNA and YNFKEQ. The CDR3 is made up of 18 amino acids. CDR3 DNA: TGTGCCAGCAGCCACACCGCCATGGGGGAGGGATCCTACAATGAGCAGTTCTTC. Protein sequence: CASSHTAMGEGSYNEQFF.

This clone was picked up one time. The chain is built from TRBV9 and TRBJ2-1; the match to TRBD2 covers 7 bases. Germline V gives CDR1 SGDLS, CDR2 YYNGEE. The V and J ends lost 0 bases and 6 bases, in that order; junction bases with no gene match: 6. CDR3 length equals 15 residues. Here the CDR3 DNA reads TGTGCCAGCAGCGTAGAGGGCGGGAGAGGCAATGAGCAGTTCTTC. Its translation: CASSVEGGRGNEQFF.

This clone was observed once. The J gene is TRBJ2-1, the V gene TRBV19; TRBD2 aligns across 14 bases. The CDR3 length is 17 residues. Trimming at V came to 7 bases and at J to 5 bases, leaving 10 bases not matched to a gene. CDR1 and CDR2 (germline): LNHDA, SQIVND (reference sequence). The CDR3 reads CASTRRPGLAGDNEQFF. CDR3 DNA: TGTGCCAGTACAAGGAGACCGGGACTAGCGGGAGACAATGAGCAGTTCTTC.

The chain is built from TRBV25-1 and TRBJ1-1; 8 bases match TRBD1. V was clipped by 6 bases and J by 1 base; unmatched bases: 7. The germline CDR1 and CDR2 sequences are MGHDK and SYGVNS. The CDR3 has 15 residues. The CDR3 sequence: CASSQTGAGNTEAFF. In nucleotides, the CDR3 is TGTGCCAGCAGCCAGACAGGGGCAGGGAACACTGAAGCTTTCTTT.

The V and J genes are TRBV11-2 and TRBJ2-7; no firm D call. Germline V gene lookup returns CDR1 SGHAT and CDR2 FQNNGV. Trimming took off 5 bases at V and 3 bases at J, with 11 bases between the two ends. The CDR3 is 13 residues long. The DNA of the CDR3 is TGTGCCAGCAGCCAGAGACCAAACTACGAGCAGTACTTC. It is translated as CASSQRPNYEQYF. Drawing the rest from reference TRBV11-2 and TRBJ2-7, the complete variable domain is EAGVAQSPRYKIIEKRQSVAFWCNPISGHATLYWYQQILGQGPKLLIQFQNNGVVDDSQLPKDRFSAERLKGVDSTLKIQPAKLEDSAVYLCASSQRPNYEQYFGPGTRLTVT.

The chain is built from TRBV6-4 and TRBJ2-1, with no clear D. CDR1 MRHNA and CDR2 SNTAGT come from the germline V gene. Trimming took off 4 bases at V and 3 bases at J, with 10 bases between the two ends. The CDR3 runs to 14 residues. The CDR3 region has the DNA TGTGCCAGCAGTGGCGACGGAAACTACAATGAGCAGTTCTTC. This sequence encodes CASSGDGNYNEQFF.

This rearrangement joins TRBV27 to TRBJ2-7; D is ambiguous. Germline lookup yields CDR1 MNHEY and CDR2 SMNVEV (reference sequence). CDR3 length equals 12 residues. V gave up 4 bases and J gave up 3 bases, with 7 bases separating them. The CDR3 loop is CASSSPLYEQYF. In DNA, the CDR3 is TGTGCCAGCAGTTCCCCTCTCTACGAGCAGTACTTC.

The J gene is TRBJ2-1, the V gene TRBV5-4; 13 nucleotides align to TRBD2. Germline CDR1 is SGHNT and CDR2 is YYREEE (reference sequence). V trimming: 4 bases; J trimming: 7 bases; junction bases outside the gene matches: 5. This CDR3 contains 15 residues. The CDR3 region has the DNA TGTGCCAGCAGCCCTACTAGCGGGAGGGGGAATGAGCAGTTCTTC. Protein sequence: CASSPTSGRGNEQFF.

V is TRBV5-1 and J is TRBJ1-1, with 9 positions matching TRBD1. There are 15 residues in the CDR3. The junction had 9 bases not matched to a gene; V was cut back by 5 bases and J by 4 bases. The germline CDR1 and CDR2 sequences are SGHRS and YFSETQ. CDR3 sequence (DNA): TGCGCCAGCAGGGAAGGGGACAGGGCATTCACTGAAGCTTTCTTT. The encoded protein is CASREGDRAFTEAFF.

The chain has TRBV2 and TRBJ2-1; TRBD1 or TRBD2 may be the D gene (5 bases each). Germline assignment: CDR1 SNHLY and CDR2 FYNNEI. V lost 4 bases and J lost 0, with 19 bases in between. This CDR3 contains 18 residues. Written as DNA, the CDR3 is TGTGCCAGCAGTGGGGTCATTGGGGGAGCCGGCTCCTACAATGAGCAGTTCTTC. It codes for CASSGVIGGAGSYNEQFF. Using reference TRBV2 and TRBJ2-1 for the parts outside the CDR3, the full variable domain is EPEVTQTPSHQVTQMGQEVILRCVPISNHLYFYWYRQILGQKVEFLVSFYNNEISEKSEIFDDQFSVERPDGSNFTLKIRSTKLEDSAMYFCASSGVIGGAGSYNEQFFGPGTRLTVL.

The V and J genes are TRBV25-1 and TRBJ2-7; the D is unclear. Germline V gives CDR1 MGHDK, CDR2 SYGVNS. V lost 4 bases and J lost 3, with 7 bases in between. The CDR3 spans 12 residues. The chain's CDR3 is CASSGASYEQYF. CDR3 DNA: TGTGCCAGCAGTGGGGCCAGCTACGAGCAGTACTTC.